This paragraph reports one T cell receptor (beta chain). What it recognizes is unknown. The data belong to a study of T cell responses to AZD1222 COVID-19 vaccine. Overall study results and limits: Rises in breadth and depth of Spike-specific TCRs came after two AZD1222 doses. Of the AZD1222 recipients, only 5 or 6 were seropositive at baseline. Nearly half of spike-specific TCRs reportedly go after variant regions that carry no mutations. The sample set comprised mostly white British donors with more females, and clonal diversity was possibly underestimated.

TCRdb's table, derived via immunoSEQ multiplex PCR, lists solely in-frame clones and lacks some. Of 160,000 or so clones in the sample, around 90% were seen once. The CDR3 loop spans 11 amino acids. Germline assignment: CDR1 MNHEY and CDR2 SMNVEV (reference sequence). Between the trimmed V and J ends, which lost 2 bases and 5 bases, there was a span of 2 bases. Sequencing was performed on peripheral blood, taken on day 0 of AZD1222 vaccination. The V gene is TRBV27, the J gene TRBJ2-3; D not certain. The TCR was taken from an adult in good health. CDR3 loop: CASSLGDTQYF. In DNA form, the CDR3 reads TGTGCCAGCAGTTTAGGAGATACGCAGTATTTT.